The 3 T cell receptor beta chains given below trace back to one sample, sequenced in a study of blood T cell repertoires in COVID-19. The repertoire was sequenced with immunoSEQ multiplex PCR; TCRdb's copy has only in-frame clones and lacks some. The sample has 150,000 to 200,000 clones; over 70% are singletons. Sequences were obtained from peripheral blood. Receptors were obtained from a man aged 55 to 70 with active or convalescent COVID-19.

The chain links TRBV7-9 to TRBJ1-2; TRBD1 matches at 7 bases. The CDR3 covers 15 residues. The V gene's germline CDR1 is SEHNR and CDR2 FQNEAQ (reference sequence). Trimming removed 2 bases from V and 4 bases from J; junction bases left unmatched: 7. CDR3 protein: CASSLSSGTAYGYTF. CDR3 nucleotides: TGTGCCAGCAGCTTATCATCCGGGACAGCCTATGGCTACACCTTC.

V is TRBV28 and J is TRBJ2-2; no clear D gene. The CDR3 loop spans 12 amino acids. Trimming cost V 5 bases and J 4 bases, with 5 bases left between them. Looked up from germline, CDR1 is MDHEN and CDR2 is SYDVKM. CDR3 protein: CASSTPTGELFF. The CDR3 nucleotides are TGTGCCAGCAGTACACCCACCGGGGAGCTGTTTTTT.

This rearrangement joins TRBV2 to TRBJ2-7, with D perhaps matching TRBD2 (5 bases). Looked up from germline, CDR1 is SNHLY and CDR2 is FYNNEI. The germline V and J ends were trimmed by 6 bases and 3 bases, with 12 bases remaining between them. The CDR3 covers 13 residues. DNA for the CDR3: TGTGCCAGCAGCGTCGACGGAGGCTACGAGCAGTACTTC. As protein: CASSVDGGYEQYF.